The clone carrying this TCR beta chain was counted a single time. This sample was taken from a study of blood T cell repertoires in COVID-19. Across the whole study: Samples of COVID-19 (acute and convalescent) were obtained from the United States, Italy and Spain.

Produced via immunoSEQ multiplex PCR; TCRdb's table is partial and in-frame only. The sample carries 100,000 to 150,000 clones, around 80% recorded once. There are 12 residues in the CDR3. V was trimmed by 3 bases and J by 14 bases, leaving 11 bases between them. V usage is TRBV12-3 or TRBV12-4 and J usage is TRBJ1-6, with D maybe TRBD1 (5 bases). The source of this sequence is a man aged 55-75 years with active or convalescent COVID-19. Material: peripheral blood. The CDR3 loop reads CASSLQGTTLHF. The CDR3 DNA follows: TGTGCCAGCAGTTTGCAGGGAACCACCCTCCACTTT.